Each of the 3 T cell receptor beta chains below was sequenced from the same sample in a study of CD8+ T cells in alopecia areata. Sequencing relied on a cDNA template that was reverse transcribed from extracted RNA. Data came from immunoSEQ multiplex PCR; TCRdb stores just in-frame clones and leaves some out. The sample has about 100,000 clones, 50% to 70% seen once. Sample: NKG2D-low CD8+ T cells sorted from blood. All receptors come from a human donor with alopecia areata.

CDR3 region: CASSLARGSYEQYF. CDR3 nucleotide sequence: TGCGCCAGCAGCTTGGCGAGGGGTTCGTACGAGCAGTACTTC. The rearrangement joins TRBV5-1 to TRBJ2-7; D might be TRBD1 or TRBD2, each matching 5 bases. The CDR3 extends over 14 amino acids. The V gene's germline CDR1 is SGHRS and CDR2 YFSETQ. V lost 0 bases and J lost 4, with 11 bases in between.

This clone was seen a handful of times. V gene TRBV28 combines with J gene TRBJ2-1, with TRBD2 matching over 11 bases. The CDR3 covers 17 residues. Trimming at V came to 5 bases and at J to 3 bases, leaving 9 bases not matched to a gene. CDR1 is MDHEN, CDR2 SYDVKM, per germline. CDR3 in DNA: TGTGCCAGCAGTCCAAGGGGACTAGCGGAAGACTACAATGAGCAGTTCTTC. Translated, it gives CASSPRGLAEDYNEQFF.

The chain recombines TRBV4-1 with TRBJ2-1; 11 nucleotides line up with TRBD2. The V gene's germline CDR1 is MGHRA and CDR2 YSYEKL. V was clipped by 3 bases and J by 7 bases; unmatched bases: 5. The CDR3 runs 15 residues. In nucleotides, the CDR3 is TGCGCCAGCAGCCAGATAGCGGGAGGGGTGAATGAGCAGTTCTTC. Amino acids: CASSQIAGGVNEQFF.